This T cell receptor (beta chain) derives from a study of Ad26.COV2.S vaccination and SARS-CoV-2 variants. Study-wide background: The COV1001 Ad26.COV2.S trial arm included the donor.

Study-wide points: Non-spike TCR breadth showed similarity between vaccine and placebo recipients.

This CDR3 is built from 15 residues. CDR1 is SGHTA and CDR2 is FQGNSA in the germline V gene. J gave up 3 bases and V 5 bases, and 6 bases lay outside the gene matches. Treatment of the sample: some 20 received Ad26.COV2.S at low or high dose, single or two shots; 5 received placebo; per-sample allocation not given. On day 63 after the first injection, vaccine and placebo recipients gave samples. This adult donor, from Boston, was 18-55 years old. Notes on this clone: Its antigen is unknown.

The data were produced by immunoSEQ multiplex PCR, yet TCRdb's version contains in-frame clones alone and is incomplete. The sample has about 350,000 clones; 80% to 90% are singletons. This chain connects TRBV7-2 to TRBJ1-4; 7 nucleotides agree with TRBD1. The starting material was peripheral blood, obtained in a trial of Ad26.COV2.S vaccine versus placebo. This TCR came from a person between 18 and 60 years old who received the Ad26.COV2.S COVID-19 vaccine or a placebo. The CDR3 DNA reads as TGTGCCAGCAGCCCAGGGGGAGGAGCTAATGAAAAACTGTTTTTT. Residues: CASSPGGGANEKLFF.